This T cell receptor (beta chain) was recovered during a study of T cell repertoires in cytomegalovirus infection. Study-level background: Researchers turned to recently identified HLA-C-restricted CMV epitopes as well as well-studied HLA-B-restricted ones. The public TCR beta signatures pointed to both CMV infection and matching HLA type.

The study's findings and limits: CMV-specific HLA-C-restricted TCR beta clonotypes dominated the ex vivo response. Accumulated public TCR beta family frequency recognized individuals carrying CMV together with the relevant HLA.

The CDR3 runs 17 residues. Trimming stripped 7 bases from V and 4 bases from J, with 23 bases between. Germline V lookup: CDR1 LNHDA, CDR2 SQIVND (reference sequence). Comments on this clonotype: The target antigen is unknown.

Each CDR3 protein is one row after TCRdb ran MiXCR on the reads. The top ten clones hold 59% of a sample with about 220,000 distinct CDR3 sequences, 38% of them seen once. This sequence joins TRBV19 and TRBJ1-5; a possible D gene is TRBD1 (6 bases). The origin of this receptor is a human donor in good health (CMV status not recorded). Some clones in this sample may be carry-over from other donors' samples. Sequencing was performed on CD8+ T cells from cultured PBMCs, taken from culture after CMV antigen stimulation. The CDR3 sequence is CASNGGGGGLSNQPQHF. DNA for the CDR3: TGTGCCAGTAATGGTGGAGGAGGGGGGCTGAGTAATCAGCCCCAGCATTTT.